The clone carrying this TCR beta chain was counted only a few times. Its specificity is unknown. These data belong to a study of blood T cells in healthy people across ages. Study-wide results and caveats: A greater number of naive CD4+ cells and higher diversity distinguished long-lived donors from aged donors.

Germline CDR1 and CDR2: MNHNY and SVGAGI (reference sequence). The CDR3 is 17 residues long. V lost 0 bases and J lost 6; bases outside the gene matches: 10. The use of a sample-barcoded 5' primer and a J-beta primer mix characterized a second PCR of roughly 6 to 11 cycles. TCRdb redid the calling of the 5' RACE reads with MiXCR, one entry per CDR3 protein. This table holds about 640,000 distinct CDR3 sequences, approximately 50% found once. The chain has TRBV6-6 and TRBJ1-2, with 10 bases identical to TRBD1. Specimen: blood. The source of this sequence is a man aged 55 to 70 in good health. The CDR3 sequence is CASSYSNPGQGIHGYTF. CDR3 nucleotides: TGTGCCAGCAGTTACTCGAATCCGGGACAGGGGATTCATGGCTACACCTTC.